This is a list of T cell receptor beta chains from one sample in a study of shared clonotypes between healthy human individuals. Profiling relied on immunoSEQ multiplex PCR, and the TCRdb table lists in-frame clones only, not all of them. The repertoire holds approximately 2.4 million clones, with roughly 95% as singletons. Sequencing used naive CD4+ T cells sorted from blood. The receptors originated from a man aged 18 to 30 in good health. CDR3s include the opening cysteine and the closing phenylalanine or tryptophan. D genes are given only for firm matches. Only some rows state a clone size, as once, few, many or a class for expanded clones.

TRBV10-1,NA,TRBD2,TRBJ2-2,CASSDAAGGTGELFF,TGCGCCAGCAGTGACGCAGCGGGGGGCACCGGGGAGCTGTTTTTT
TRBV2,few,NA,TRBJ1-2,CASSEAGRSYGYTF,TGTGCCAGCAGTGAAGCGGGCAGGAGTTATGGCTACACCTTC
TRBV20-1,NA,NA,TRBJ2-5,CSATQETQYF,TGCAGTGCGACCCAAGAGACCCAGTACTTC
TRBV2,NA,NA,TRBJ1-2,CASSPMGADGYTF,TGTGCCAGCAGTCCCATGGGGGCAGATGGCTACACCTTC
TRBV4-1,NA,NA,TRBJ2-3,CASSQDHTSYDTQYF,TGCGCCAGCAGCCAAGATCATACTTCTTACGATACGCAGTATTTT
TRBV25-1,NA,NA,TRBJ2-5,CASRPAGRETQYF,TGTGCCAGCCGACCTGCGGGTAGGGAGACCCAGTACTTC
TRBV19,NA,TRBD1,TRBJ2-2,CAVGVGTELTGELFF,TGTGCCGTCGGGGTAGGGACAGAACTCACCGGGGAGCTGTTTTTT
TRBV6-1,NA,NA,TRBJ2-7,CASSATVYEQYF,TGTGCCAGCAGTGCGACCGTCTACGAGCAGTACTTC
TRBV6-5,NA,TRBD1,TRBJ1-1,CASSYRQDRASEAFF,TGTGCCAGCAGTTACCGACAAGACAGGGCATCTGAAGCTTTCTTT
TRBV4-1,NA,TRBD1,TRBJ1-1,CASSQGDRGLDTEAFF,TGCGCCAGCAGCCAAGGAGACAGGGGGCTGGACACTGAAGCTTTCTTT
TRBV5-6,NA,NA,TRBJ2-7,CASSLIRDNGYEQYF,TGTGCCAGCAGCTTGATTCGGGACAATGGATACGAGCAGTACTTC
TRBV4-3,NA,TRBD1,TRBJ2-7,CASSQNPGTAAYEQYF,TGCGCCAGCAGCCAAAACCCCGGGACAGCGGCCTACGAGCAGTACTTC
TRBV5-1,NA,TRBD1,TRBJ2-3,CASAGQATSTDTQYF,TGCGCCAGCGCAGGACAGGCCACTAGCACAGATACGCAGTATTTT
TRBV2,once,NA,TRBJ2-5,CASSQQIKETQYF,TGTGCCAGCAGTCAACAGATAAAAGAGACCCAGTACTTC
TRBV5-1,NA,NA,TRBJ1-2,CASSNPGQGGYGYTF,TGCGCCAGCAGCAATCCAGGGCAGGGTGGATATGGCTACACCTTC
TRBV20-1,few,NA,TRBJ2-3,CSARETDTQYF,TGCAGTGCTAGAGAGACAGATACGCAGTATTTT
TRBV5-4,NA,NA,TRBJ1-1,CASSVDTGRFEAFF,TGTGCCAGCAGCGTAGATACGGGTCGTTTTGAAGCTTTCTTT
TRBV19,NA,NA,TRBJ1-3,CASSISSGNTIYF,TGTGCCAGTAGTATATCCTCTGGAAACACCATATATTTT
TRBV30,NA,TRBD2,TRBJ2-2,CAWSSLSGKNTGELFF,TGTGCCTGGAGTTCCCTCAGCGGGAAAAACACCGGGGAGCTGTTTTTT
TRBV29-1,NA,NA,TRBJ1-2,CSVDAGLGYGYTF,TGCAGCGTTGATGCTGGGCTCGGCTATGGCTACACCTTC